Sequencing of this T cell receptor beta chain was carried out in a study of T cell responses to AZD1222 COVID-19 vaccine. Study-wide results and caveats: CD4 TCRs linked to vaccination spanned spike, dominating at 160-218 and 743-854. It was only after the peak T cell response that any repertoires were sampled. Nearly half of unique spike-specific TCRs reportedly avoided B.1.351 and B.1.1.7 mutated regions. Females made up more of the donors, who were largely white British, and clonal diversity may have come out too low.

This clone has a single count. What it binds is not known. There are 18 residues in the CDR3. With 8 bases clipped from V and 2 bases from J, the junction kept 13 bases outside the gene matches. Germline values: CDR1 SNHLY, CDR2 FYNNEI. Some clones are missing from TCRdb's copy, which holds only in-frame ones; the method was immunoSEQ multiplex PCR. Here the sample spans more than 70,000 clones, under 95% being singletons. The sample in question was peripheral blood, obtained 28 days after the second AZD1222 dose. This TCR came from an adult who received the AZD1222 COVID-19 vaccine. V gene TRBV2 combines with J gene TRBJ2-6; 9 bases fit TRBD1. The CDR3 region has the DNA TGTGCCAGCGGGGGACCGGGACAGGGTTTACCTGGGGCCAACGTCCTGACTTTC. It yields the protein CASGGPGQGLPGANVLTF.